This record concerns one T cell receptor beta chain sequence. Per the original methods: From reference gene primer amplification, estimates of nucleated cell counts were derived. Profiled with immunoSEQ multiplex PCR; TCRdb holds only in-frame clones, not every one. The V and J calls and clone size are taken from that table; D and trimming were inferred from the DNA. The data show 65,000 to 80,000 clones, roughly four fifths seen once. This sample was included in a study of blood T cell repertoires in COVID-19. Overall study context: From the United States, Italy and Spain came samples of acute and convalescent COVID-19. PBMCs, B-cell-depleted T cells, or T cells provided the cDNA or gDNA that made up the material.

Germline CDR1 is LNHNV and CDR2 is YYDKDF (reference sequence). The CDR3 loop spans 17 amino acids. With 0 bases removed from V and 1 base from J, the gap between germline ends came to 15 bases. The sequenced material came from peripheral blood. V usage is TRBV15 and J usage is TRBJ2-5; possible D gene TRBD1, 7 bases. This receptor was obtained from a human donor in a cohort sampled during active COVID-19. CDR3 residues: CATSRDLGGGSQETQYF. DNA of the CDR3: TGTGCCACCAGCAGAGATCTTGGAGGGGGCAGCCAAGAGACCCAGTACTTC. The full variable domain, with the rest looked up from reference TRBV15 and TRBJ2-5, is DAMVIQNPRYQVTQFGKPVTLSCSQTLNHNVMYWYQQKSSQAPKLLFHYYDKDFNNEADTPDNFQSRRPNTSFCFLDIRSPGLGDTAMYLCATSRDLGGGSQETQYFGPGTRLLVL.